This T cell receptor (beta chain) was observed in a study of neurological immune-mediated disorders. General study findings and limits: TCR-beta repertoires seemed private in all groups, with no expanded CDR3 amino acid sequences shared. The repertoires of 18 of 34 multiple sclerosis patients were placed by phylogenetic grouping in a single related-CDR3 cluster, which may be a signature. Multiple sclerosis was found to have the least TCR clonal expansion, below healthy controls, and HTLV-1-associated myelopathy the most.

This clonotype has at least ten counts. The antigen is unknown. Stored at -80 C, 2 million PBMCs were the source of the unsorted libraries. TCRdb re-called the 5' RACE reads through MiXCR, storing one row per CDR3 protein. Of around 94,000 distinct CDR3 sequences in the sample, about 3.8% were seen once. The CDR3 length is 14 residues. The germline gives CDR1 DFQATT, CDR2 SNEGSKA (reference sequence). V lost 2 bases to trimming and J lost 10 bases, with 15 bases between them. This TCR was recovered from a woman in her late teens or twenties with multiple sclerosis. V gene TRBV20-1 combines with J gene TRBJ1-6; a weak D match, TRBD1 (6 bases). Sequenced: PBMCs. The CDR3 sequence: CSARPTGLVSPLHF. The CDR3 bases are TGCAGTGCTAGACCAACAGGGTTGGTGTCACCCCTCCACTTT.